One sample yielded the 26 T cell receptor beta chains listed below, sequenced in a study of T-cell reconstitution after alpha-beta-depleted transplantation in children. Unique molecular identifiers were built into the TCRbeta library. TCRdb re-analysed the PCR reads in MiXCR, keeping a single row per CDR3 protein. Here the sample spans roughly 610,000 distinct CDR3 sequences, 10% to 13% being singletons. Source: PBMCs from the stem cell graft donor, taken from the stem cell graft. The source of these receptors is a human donor who donated a stem cell graft to a child with acute myeloid leukemia.

V is TRBV20-1 and J is TRBJ1-1; D gene uncertain. The V end was cut by 5 bases, the J end by 5 bases, with 6 bases between. This CDR3 is 10 amino acids long. CDR1 and CDR2 from the germline V gene are DFQATT and SNEGSKA (reference sequence). CDR3: CSASRTEAFF. In DNA form, the CDR3 reads TGCAGTGCTTCACGAACTGAAGCTTTCTTT.

Worth noting for this clonotype: One end of the junction is discordant with germline, which a read error may explain. V and J are TRBV3-1 and TRBJ2-7, with TRBD2 matching over 14 bases. This CDR3 is 17 amino acids long. Germline values: CDR1 LGHDT, CDR2 YNNKEL (reference sequence). The CDR3, as DNA: TGTGCCAGCACCCAAGACCCTACGGGACTAGCGGGAGTCGAGCAGTACTTC. Protein sequence: CASTQDPTGLAGVEQYF.

This clonotype was seen more than once but under ten times. This chain links TRBV29-1 with TRBJ2-3; D possibly corresponds to TRBD2 (5 bases). The V and J ends lost 7 bases and 4 bases respectively, with 12 bases between them. Looked up from germline, CDR1 is SQVTM and CDR2 is ANQGSEA. This CDR3 spans 12 amino acids. In DNA, the CDR3 is TGCAGCGCCGTCCCCGGGGCAGATACGCAGTATTTT. Protein sequence: CSAVPGADTQYF.

This clonotype was seen repeatedly, ten times or more. The chain's CDR3 is CSVESPGEQFF. CDR3 coding DNA: TGCAGCGTTGAATCACCCGGGGAGCAGTTCTTC. This rearrangement joins TRBV29-1 to TRBJ2-1, with no clear D. Germline CDR1 SQVTM, CDR2 ANQGSEA. CDR3 length: 11 residues. V lost 2 bases and J lost 10, with 9 bases in between.

This sequence joins TRBV5-1 and TRBJ1-4, with 8 bases fitting TRBD1. The V gene's germline CDR1 is SGHRS and CDR2 YFSETQ. The CDR3 spans 16 residues. With V trimmed by 4 bases and J by 7 bases, 12 bases remained unmatched. The CDR3 DNA is TGCGCCAGCAGCCAAGACAGGGGAGCGTTAGGTGAAAAACTGTTTTTT. Protein: CASSQDRGALGEKLFF. Together with reference TRBV5-1 and TRBJ1-4, the CDR3 gives the full variable domain: KAGVTQTPRYLIKTRGQQVTLSCSPISGHRSVSWYQQTPGQGLQFLFEYFSETQRNKGNFPGRFSGRQFSNSRSEMNVSTLELGDSALYLCASSQDRGALGEKLFFGSGTQLSVL.

This clonotype was observed a handful of times. The CDR3 DNA is TGTGCCAGCAGCGAGGGGGGGGCAGGCGGTACCATTCAGTACTTC. Translating gives CASSEGGAGGTIQYF. The gene calls are TRBV13 and TRBJ2-4, with D possibly TRBD2 on 7 matching bases. CDR1 PRHDT and CDR2 FYEKMQ come from the germline V gene (reference sequence). The CDR3 runs 15 residues. Deletions cut 5 bases from V and 9 bases from J, with 20 bases between. Based on the CDR3 plus reference TRBV13 and TRBJ2-4, the full variable domain is AAGVIQSPRHLIKEKRETATLKCYPIPRHDTVYWYQQGPGQDPQFLISFYEKMQSDKGSIPDRFSAQQFSDYHSELNMSSLELGDSALYFCASSEGGAGGTIQYFGAGTRLSVL.

V is TRBV29-1 and J is TRBJ2-1; 10 nucleotides line up with TRBD2. The V gene's germline CDR1 is SQVTM and CDR2 ANQGSEA. The J segment lost 3 bases and the V segment lost 4 bases, leaving 6 bases of the junction unmatched. This CDR3 has 15 residues. CDR3: CSVGVLAGVYNEQFF. The CDR3 DNA reads as TGCAGCGTTGGAGTCCTAGCGGGAGTCTACAATGAGCAGTTCTTC.

The chain combines TRBV18 with TRBJ2-7; TRBD2 aligns across 11 bases. Germline trimming cut 3 bases from V and 5 bases from J; bases unmatched to any gene: 6. Germline V CDR1 and CDR2: KGHSH, LQKENI. The CDR3 totals 15 residues. The CDR3 here is CASSPVTSGSNEQYF. Written as DNA, the CDR3 is TGTGCCAGCTCACCTGTAACTAGCGGGAGTAACGAGCAGTACTTC. The variable domain in full, with the rest retrieved from reference TRBV18 and TRBJ2-7, is NAGVMQNPRHLVRRRGQEARLRCSPMKGHSHVYWYRQLPEEGLKFMVYLQKENIIDESGMPKERFSAEFPKEGPSILRIQQVVRGDSAAYFCASSPVTSGSNEQYFGPGTRLTVT.

This clonotype was counted many times. The chain couples TRBV5-1 to TRBJ1-6; D may be TRBD1 (5 bases). Germline V gene data show CDR1 as SGHRS and CDR2 as YFSETQ. CDR3 length: 15 residues. Trimming took 2 bases from V and 10 from J, leaving 16 bases between them. CDR3 amino acids: CASSLTGGEGSPLHF. The CDR3 DNA reads as TGCGCCAGCAGCTTAACCGGGGGGGAAGGATCACCCCTCCACTTT.

This clonotype occurred a few times. The rearrangement links TRBV11-2 to TRBJ2-3, with D unresolved. Trimming took off 1 base at V and 3 bases at J, with 11 bases between the two ends. Germline V gene lookup returns CDR1 SGHAT and CDR2 FQNNGV. The CDR3 contains 15 residues. The CDR3 loop is CASSLGSFRTDTQYF. CDR3 DNA sequence: TGTGCCAGCAGCTTAGGATCTTTCCGGACAGATACGCAGTATTTT.

The chain is built from TRBV20-1 and TRBJ2-1; 10 bases map to TRBD2. Unmatched junction bases numbered 6, after V lost 1 base and J lost 3 bases. The CDR3 totals 16 residues. The V gene's germline CDR1 is DFQATT and CDR2 SNEGSKA (reference sequence). The CDR3 reads CSARVRTSGNYNEQFF. For the CDR3, the DNA is TGCAGTGCTAGAGTACGGACTAGCGGAAACTACAATGAGCAGTTCTTC.

This clonotype was found a few times. The gene calls are TRBV6-1 and TRBJ2-3; D is undetermined. Germline CDR1 reads MNHNS; CDR2 reads SASEGT. Trimming took off 10 bases at V and 1 base at J, with 21 bases between the two ends. There are 16 residues in the CDR3. The CDR3 here is CATSPGIIDGTDTQYF. In DNA form, the CDR3 reads TGTGCCACTAGTCCCGGAATTATCGACGGCACAGATACGCAGTATTTT.

This clonotype was seen more than once but under ten times. The chain couples TRBV6-1 to TRBJ1-3, with D tentatively TRBD1 (6 bases). CDR1 is MNHNS and CDR2 is SASEGT in the germline V gene. With 6 bases removed from V and 0 bases from J, the gap between germline ends came to 12 bases. The CDR3 is 15 amino acids. CDR3 in DNA: TGTGCCAGCAGGGGGACACCTGGCTCTGGAAACACCATATATTTT. It yields the protein CASRGTPGSGNTIYF.

The J gene is TRBJ1-1, the V gene TRBV12-5, with unresolved D. This CDR3 has 11 residues. Germline V gene data show CDR1 as LGHNT and CDR2 as FRNRAP. With 6 bases removed from V and 6 bases from J, the gap between germline ends came to 8 bases. In DNA form, the CDR3 reads TGTGCTAGTGGGATCGGCTCTGAAGCTTTCTTT. Translation gives CASGIGSEAFF.

This clonotype was recorded at least ten times. V gene TRBV20-1 combines with J gene TRBJ2-6; no definite D call. In germline, CDR1 is DFQATT, CDR2 SNEGSKA (reference sequence). The CDR3 consists of 16 residues. Trimming stripped 3 bases from V and 0 bases from J, with 12 bases between. CDR3 nucleotides: TGCAGTGCTAGTCCAGACACCTTCTCTGGGGCCAACGTCCTGACTTTC. Translation gives CSASPDTFSGANVLTF.

The V call is TRBV28, the J call TRBJ2-4, with D uncertain. Germline V gene lookup returns CDR1 MDHEN and CDR2 SYDVKM. V lost 9 bases to trimming and J lost 0 bases, with 21 bases between them. The CDR3 length is 17 residues. As DNA, the CDR3 is TGTGCCAGGGGCCCCGGGCTCCTCTACTTAGCCAAAAACATTCAGTACTTC. This gives the protein CARGPGLLYLAKNIQYF. Supplemented by reference TRBV28 and TRBJ2-4, the full variable domain reads DVKVTQSSRYLVKRTGEKVFLECVQDMDHENMFWYRQDPGLGLRLIYFSYDVKMKEKGDIPEGYSVSREKKERFSLILESASTNQTSMYLCARGPGLLYLAKNIQYFGAGTRLSVL.

This clonotype occurred a few times. The chain carries TRBV24-1 and TRBJ2-5, with TRBD1 matching 12 bases. The germline gives CDR1 KGHDR, CDR2 SFDVKD. After removal of 4 bases from V and 5 bases from J, the junction contained 4 bases not matched to a gene. The CDR3 has 15 amino acids. The CDR3 protein is CATSEGTGGRETQYF. The CDR3 region has the DNA TGTGCCACCAGTGAGGGGACAGGGGGCAGGGAGACCCAGTACTTC.

This clonotype was found a few times. This chain joins TRBV4-3 and TRBJ1-2; D uncertain. CDR3 size: 16 residues. Looked up from germline, CDR1 is LGHNA and CDR2 is YSLEER. V was clipped by 1 base and J by 1 base, with 13 bases between them. CDR3 region: CASSQARDLLNYGYTF. DNA for the CDR3: TGCGCCAGCAGCCAAGCCCGCGACCTCCTTAACTATGGCTACACCTTC.

The chain couples TRBV20-1 to TRBJ2-3; D call uncertain. There are 13 residues in the CDR3. The V gene's germline CDR1 is DFQATT and CDR2 SNEGSKA (reference sequence). Trimming stripped 2 bases from V and 4 bases from J, with 10 bases between. CDR3 bases: TGCAGTGCTAGACGTATGGGCCCAGATACGCAGTATTTT. Translating it yields CSARRMGPDTQYF.

DNA for the CDR3: TGTGCCAGCAGGGGACAGGCAAACTACTACGAGCAGTACTTC. Its protein product is CASRGQANYYEQYF. The rearrangement joins TRBV27 to TRBJ2-7; 8 positions agree with TRBD1. Germline V gene lookup returns CDR1 MNHEY and CDR2 SMNVEV (reference sequence). Trimming removed 6 bases from V and 3 bases from J; junction bases left unmatched: 7. The CDR3 contains 14 residues.

This clonotype was counted many times. This sequence joins TRBV6-2 or TRBV6-3 and TRBJ2-7; 10 bases line up with TRBD2. V lost 2 bases to trimming and J lost 2 bases; unmatched junction nucleotides: 6. This CDR3 has 16 amino acids. Germline CDR1 is MNHEY and CDR2 is SVGEGT. The CDR3: CASSYGTSAMTYEQYF. The DNA for the CDR3 is TGTGCCAGCAGTTACGGGACTAGCGCCATGACCTACGAGCAGTACTTC.

This clonotype was seen only once. This chain uses TRBV7-3 with TRBJ1-3; D gene unclear. The CDR3 runs 16 residues. The germline CDR1 and CDR2 sequences are SGHTA and FQGTGA. Trimming removed 2 bases at V and 0 bases at J, with 11 bases between. The CDR3 loop reads CASSLLSAGSGNTIYF. The CDR3 DNA follows: TGTGCCAGCAGCTTACTATCGGCGGGCTCTGGAAACACCATATATTTT.

This clonotype was observed at least ten times. The DNA for the CDR3 is TGCGCCAGCAGCATAACCGGGACGGATAATTCACCCCTCCACTTT. Translating it yields CASSITGTDNSPLHF. This chain joins TRBV5-1 and TRBJ1-6; possibly TRBD1 for D (5 bases). V was trimmed by 4 bases and J by 5 bases, leaving 13 bases between them. This CDR3 contains 15 residues. CDR1 is SGHRS, CDR2 YFSETQ, per germline.

This clonotype was seen repeatedly, ten times or more. V usage is TRBV20-1 and J usage is TRBJ2-7; TRBD2 matches at 13 bases. The CDR3 is 17 residues long. Germline V gene lookup returns CDR1 DFQATT and CDR2 SNEGSKA (reference sequence). V gave up 6 bases and J gave up 9 bases; unmatched junction bases: 20. This CDR3 reads CSAVSGTSGNMRVRQYF. CDR3 in DNA: TGCAGTGCCGTCTCCGGGACTAGCGGGAACATGAGGGTACGGCAGTACTTC.

The table lists this clonotype with a count of one. At one of its ends the junction is not consistent with the germline gene, which may arise from a read error. This chain connects TRBV12-3 or TRBV12-4 to TRBJ1-2, with TRBD1 as a possible D gene (6 bases). The length of the CDR3 is 16 residues. The CDR3 loop reads CACSRKGGRTNYGYAF. CDR3 bases: TGTGCCTGCAGTCGAAAGGGGGGACGGACTAACTATGGCTACGCCTTC.

This clonotype was seen many times. This chain connects TRBV6-5 to TRBJ2-7; tentatively, D is TRBD1 (6 bases). Germline CDR1 reads MNHEY; CDR2 reads SVGAGI. V was cut by 4 bases and J by 2 bases, with 18 bases left in between. The CDR3 length is 16 residues. CDR3 DNA sequence: TGTGCCAGCAGTTCCCCCAGGGGCCCTATACCCTACGAGCAGTACTTC. It yields the protein CASSSPRGPIPYEQYF.